The present T cell receptor (beta chain) was sequenced within a study of regulatory T cells in long-lasting Graves disease. Background on the study: Patients with persistent Graves' disease had over 5 years of antithyroid drugs and persistent TSH receptor antibodies.

The germline V gene encodes CDR1 MNHNS and CDR2 SASEGT. The CDR3 is made up of 16 amino acids. V was pared by 0 bases and J by 2 bases, with 12 bases between. iRepertoire HTBI primers and Arm-PCR of CDR3 regions built TCR beta libraries. Authors' methods: Across samples, 60 or so TRBV and around 14 TRBJ segments were found. TCRdb reprocessed the multiplex PCR reads via MiXCR and lists one record per CDR3 protein. The V and J calls were not made by the authors but by TCRdb's processing. Of about half a million distinct CDR3 sequences listed, approximately 23% are singletons. Time point in this sample: persistent/refractory GD, antithyroid drugs over 5 years with positive TRAb. Following extraction of RNA from PBMCs, that RNA was used to make the TCR library. The table lists this clonotype with a few counts. The antigen is not known. Study-level results: Analysis covered peripheral blood alone, not thyroid tissue. Relative to new patients (approximately 1,000), persistent patients exhibited greater sharing of public clonotypes (approximately 3,000).

The chain combines TRBV6-1 with TRBJ2-3; D gene uncertain. The receptor comes from a female donor with Graves disease. The sequences come from peripheral blood mononuclear cells (PBMCs), collected when the disease was refractory, from a patient treated with antithyroid drugs. CDR3 DNA: TGTGCCAGCAGTGAAGCGGGTGACCCCACCACAGATACGCAGTATTTT. Its protein product is CASSEAGDPTTDTQYF.